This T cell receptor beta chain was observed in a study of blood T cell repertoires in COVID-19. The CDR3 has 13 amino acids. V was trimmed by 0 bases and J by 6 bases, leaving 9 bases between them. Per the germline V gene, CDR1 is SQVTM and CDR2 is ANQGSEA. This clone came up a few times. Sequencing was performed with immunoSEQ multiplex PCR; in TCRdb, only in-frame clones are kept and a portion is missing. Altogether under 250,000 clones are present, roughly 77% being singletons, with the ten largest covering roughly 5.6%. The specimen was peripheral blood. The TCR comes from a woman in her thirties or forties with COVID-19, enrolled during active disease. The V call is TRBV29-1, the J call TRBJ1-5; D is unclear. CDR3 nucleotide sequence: TGCAGCGTTGAAGAATCTAGAGGTCAGCCCCAGCATTTT. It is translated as CSVEESRGQPQHF.